This is a list of T cell receptor beta chains from one sample in a study of graft-versus-host responses after intestinal transplantation. Here immunoSEQ multiplex PCR was the method, and the copy in TCRdb shows in-frame clones only, minus some. The sample yields approximately 15,000 clones, roughly a third seen once. Specimen: alloreactive CD8+ T cells from a mixed lymphocyte reaction culture, collected before intestinal transplant. Receptors originate from a human patient who received an intestinal transplant. Both conserved end residues are part of each CDR3. A D gene is named only where the DNA matches it firmly. The size of a clone is reported for some rows only, either as once, few or many, or as a class for expanded clones.

d_gene	j_gene	v_gene	abundance	CDR3aa	CDR3nt
TRBD1	TRBJ1-4	TRBV18	medium-sized	CASSPIRTGPNEKLFF	TGTGCCAGCTCACCTATCAGGACAGGGCCAAATGAAAAACTGTTTTTT
NA	TRBJ1-3	TRBV6-1	once	CASGAKGNTIYF	TGTGCCAGCGGGGCCAAGGGAAACACCATATATTTT
NA	TRBJ1-3	TRBV5-8	few	CASSVQGTGNTIYF	TGTGCCAGCAGCGTACAGGGTACTGGAAACACCATATATTTT
NA	TRBJ2-3	TRBV6-5	few	CASSYVGDTDTQYF	TGTGCCAGCAGTTACGTGGGGGACACAGATACGCAGTATTTT
TRBD1	TRBJ1-3	TRBV5-4	NA	CASSSEGTASGNTIYF	TGTGCCAGCAGCTCGGAGGGGACAGCCTCCGGAAACACCATATATTTT
NA	TRBJ2-7	TRBV5-5	few	CASSPQEPEQYF	TGTGCCAGCAGCCCGCAGGAGCCCGAGCAGTACTTC
TRBD1	TRBJ1-1	TRBV5-8	NA	CASSDRGTEAFF	TGTGCCAGCAGCGACAGGGGGACTGAAGCTTTCTTT
NA	TRBJ2-7	TRBV11-2	NA	CASSLVVSAYTSSYEQYF	TGTGCCAGCAGCTTAGTCGTATCCGCTTATACGAGCTCCTACGAGCAGTACTTC
TRBD1	TRBJ1-2	TRBV5-4	few	CASSLAGQDHLYGYTF	TGTGCCAGCAGCTTGGCTGGACAGGACCATCTCTATGGCTACACCTTC
NA	TRBJ1-1	TRBV5-1	NA	CASSLGNMNTEAFF	TGCGCCAGCAGCTTGGGAAACATGAACACTGAAGCTTTCTTT
TRBD2	TRBJ2-7	TRBV4-3	NA	CASSQDLVTSGYEQYF	TGCGCCAGCAGCCAAGATCTAGTGACTAGCGGCTACGAGCAGTACTTC
NA	TRBJ1-5	TRBV6-5	NA	CASSYSIHQDQPQHF	TGTGCCAGCAGTTACTCGATTCATCAAGATCAGCCCCAGCATTTT
NA	TRBJ1-1	TRBV5-1	few	CASSFGWGTEAFF	TGTGCCAGCAGCTTCGGGTGGGGCACTGAAGCTTTCTTT
TRBD1	TRBJ1-1	TRBV11-2	few	CASSDGTGGSLNTEAFF	TGTGCCAGCAGCGACGGGACAGGGGGGAGCCTGAACACTGAAGCTTTCTTT
TRBD1	TRBJ2-2	TRBV5-1	NA	CASSLDYRGAGELFF	TGCGCCAGCAGCTTGGACTACAGGGGGGCCGGGGAGCTGTTTTTT
NA	TRBJ2-1	TRBV7-8	NA	CASSPAGTGQPQFF	TGTGCCAGCAGCCCCGCGGGTACGGGACAACCGCAGTTCTTC
TRBD1	TRBJ1-1	TRBV7-2	NA	CASSSMGQGWNTEAFF	TGTGCCAGCAGCTCTATGGGACAGGGTTGGAACACTGAAGCTTTCTTT
NA	TRBJ1-2	TRBV4-2	NA	CASSQETPEARSYTF	TGTGCCAGCAGCCAAGAAACCCCTGAAGCTAGAAGCTACACCTTC
NA	TRBJ2-2	TRBV29-1	NA	CSAEVVTTGELFF	TGCAGCGCCGAGGTAGTGACCACCGGGGAGCTGTTTTTT
NA	TRBJ1-1	TRBV13	few	CASSLMGVGNTEAFF	TGTGCCAGCAGCTTAATGGGGGTAGGGAACACTGAAGCTTTCTTT
TRBD2	TRBJ2-5	TRBV5-1	NA	CASSFARGGRETQYF	TGCGCCAGCAGCTTTGCGCGGGGGGGTAGGGAGACCCAGTACTTC
TRBD2	TRBJ2-5	TRBV9	NA	CASSDATSEVETQYF	TGTGCCAGCAGCGATGCGACTAGCGAGGTGGAGACCCAGTACTTC
NA	TRBJ1-5	TRBV6-5	NA	CASSTRTASNQPQHF	TGTGCCAGCAGTACCCGGACAGCTAGCAATCAGCCCCAGCATTTT
TRBD2	TRBJ2-1	TRBV7-6	few	CASSFYSGGANEQFF	TGTGCCAGCAGCTTCTATAGCGGGGGGGCGAATGAGCAGTTCTTC
NA	TRBJ1-2	TRBV5-1	medium-sized	CASSLGTIGENGYTF	TGCGCCAGCAGCTTGGGTACAATAGGCGAGAATGGCTACACCTTC
NA	TRBJ1-6	TRBV2	NA	CASSATAVSSPLHF	TGTGCCAGCAGTGCGACGGCAGTTAGTTCACCCCTCCACTTT
NA	TRBJ2-7	TRBV27	few	CASSSTGHIYEQYF	TGTGCCAGCAGTTCCACGGGACACATCTACGAGCAGTACTTC
TRBD2	TRBJ2-7	TRBV12-5	NA	CASGFYLGGGSPYEQYF	TGTGCTAGTGGTTTTTATCTTGGCGGGGGGAGCCCCTACGAGCAGTACTTC
NA	TRBJ1-5	TRBV5-5	NA	CASSFGGARGQPQHF	TGTGCCAGCAGCTTCGGCGGGGCGCGGGGTCAGCCCCAGCATTTT
NA	TRBJ1-5	TRBV5-6	NA	CASSLVGGGQPQHF	TGTGCCAGCAGCTTGGTCGGGGGCGGACAGCCCCAGCATTTT
NA	TRBJ1-1	TRBV2	NA	CASSEATYTNTEAFF	TGTGCCAGCAGTGAAGCGACATACACGAACACTGAAGCTTTCTTT
NA	TRBJ1-1	TRBV19	NA	CASSPTNTEAFF	TGTGCCAGTAGTCCGACGAACACTGAAGCTTTCTTT
TRBD1	TRBJ1-1	TRBV6-1	medium-sized	CASSIRGQDTEAFF	TGTGCCAGCAGTATCCGCGGACAGGACACTGAAGCTTTCTTT
NA	TRBJ1-2	TRBV27	NA	CASSLTSFPNYGYTF	TGTGCCAGCAGTTTAACCAGTTTCCCTAACTATGGCTACACCTTC
NA	TRBJ2-2	TRBV7-6	few	CASSLAGGPDTGELFF	TGTGCCAGCAGCTTAGCGGGGGGGCCGGACACCGGGGAGCTGTTTTTT
NA	TRBJ1-1	TRBV6-6	NA	CASSYSNTEAFF	TGTGCCAGCAGTTACAGTAACACTGAAGCTTTCTTT
NA	TRBJ2-2	TRBV25-1	NA	CASSARAGELFF	TGTGCCAGCAGTGCGCGGGCCGGGGAGCTGTTTTTT
NA	TRBJ2-5	TRBV7-9	NA	CASSLVLGEETQYF	TGTGCCAGCAGCTTAGTTCTGGGGGAAGAGACCCAGTACTTC
TRBD1	TRBJ2-2	TRBV7-6	few	CASSPQGNTGELFF	TGTGCCAGCAGCCCACAGGGGAATACCGGGGAGCTGTTTTTT
NA	TRBJ2-7	TRBV9	few	CASSVGSSYEQYF	TGTGCCAGCAGCGTTGGGAGCTCCTACGAGCAGTACTTC
TRBD1	TRBJ2-1	TRBV27	few	CASSSGTGGMNEQFF	TGTGCCAGCAGTTCTGGGACAGGGGGGATGAATGAGCAGTTCTTC
TRBD2	TRBJ2-4	TRBV19	few	CATGTSGGLNIQYF	TGTGCCACCGGAACTAGCGGGGGCTTAAACATTCAGTACTTC
NA	TRBJ1-1	TRBV18	few	CASSSPNTEAFF	TGTGCCAGCTCAAGTCCGAACACTGAAGCTTTCTTT
NA	TRBJ1-2	TRBV19	few	CASSSRGLGYGYTF	TGTGCCAGTAGTAGCAGGGGTTTAGGCTATGGCTACACCTTC
TRBD2	TRBJ2-1	TRBV6-5	few	CASSYSTAGGGDEQFF	TGTGCCAGCAGTTACTCGACCGCGGGGGGGGGAGATGAGCAGTTCTTC
NA	TRBJ2-2	TRBV6-5	medium-sized	CASSLKQGSGELFF	TGTGCCAGCAGTTTAAAACAGGGAAGCGGGGAGCTGTTTTTT
NA	TRBJ1-1	TRBV27	NA	CASSLGSNTEAFF	TGTGCCAGCAGTTTAGGATCGAACACTGAAGCTTTCTTT
NA	TRBJ1-2	TRBV7-9	medium-sized	CASSGLRAYGYTF	TGTGCCAGCAGCGGCCTAAGAGCCTATGGCTACACCTTC
NA	TRBJ2-7	TRBV10-2	few	CASSEFSQGVVYEQYF	TGCGCCAGCAGTGAGTTTTCTCAGGGAGTTGTTTACGAGCAGTACTTC
NA	TRBJ2-1	TRBV4-1	NA	CASSQDRGGSDNEQFF	TGCGCCAGCAGCCAAGACCGAGGGGGGAGCGACAATGAGCAGTTCTTC
NA	TRBJ2-5	TRBV5-4	few	CASSFGEETQYF	TGTGCCAGCAGCTTTGGGGAAGAGACCCAGTACTTC
NA	TRBJ2-7	TRBV9	NA	CASSFTGLSYEQYF	TGTGCCAGCAGCTTCACAGGGCTCTCCTACGAGCAGTACTTC
TRBD1	TRBJ1-1	TRBV7-2	NA	CASSFGTGFGTEAFF	TGTGCCAGCAGCTTCGGGACAGGGTTCGGCACTGAAGCTTTCTTT
NA	TRBJ1-2	TRBV4-1	NA	CASSSVSSYGYTF	TGCGCCAGCAGCTCCGTCTCAAGCTATGGCTACACCTTC
NA	TRBJ1-2	TRBV7-3	NA	CASSLGRANGYTF	TGTGCCAGCAGCTTGGGGCGGGCGAATGGCTACACCTTC